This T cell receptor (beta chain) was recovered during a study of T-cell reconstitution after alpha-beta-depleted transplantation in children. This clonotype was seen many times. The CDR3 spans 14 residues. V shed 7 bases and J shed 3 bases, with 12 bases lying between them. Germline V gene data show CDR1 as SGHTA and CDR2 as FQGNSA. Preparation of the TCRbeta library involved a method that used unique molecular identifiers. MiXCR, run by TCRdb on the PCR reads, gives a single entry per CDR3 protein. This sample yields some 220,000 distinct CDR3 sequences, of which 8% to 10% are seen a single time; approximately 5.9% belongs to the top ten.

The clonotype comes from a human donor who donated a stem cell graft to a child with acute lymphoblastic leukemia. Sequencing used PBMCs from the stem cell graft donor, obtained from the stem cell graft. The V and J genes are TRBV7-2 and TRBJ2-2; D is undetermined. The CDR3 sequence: CASIMNRDTGELFF. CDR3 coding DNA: TGTGCCAGCATTATGAACCGAGACACCGGGGAGCTGTTTTTT.